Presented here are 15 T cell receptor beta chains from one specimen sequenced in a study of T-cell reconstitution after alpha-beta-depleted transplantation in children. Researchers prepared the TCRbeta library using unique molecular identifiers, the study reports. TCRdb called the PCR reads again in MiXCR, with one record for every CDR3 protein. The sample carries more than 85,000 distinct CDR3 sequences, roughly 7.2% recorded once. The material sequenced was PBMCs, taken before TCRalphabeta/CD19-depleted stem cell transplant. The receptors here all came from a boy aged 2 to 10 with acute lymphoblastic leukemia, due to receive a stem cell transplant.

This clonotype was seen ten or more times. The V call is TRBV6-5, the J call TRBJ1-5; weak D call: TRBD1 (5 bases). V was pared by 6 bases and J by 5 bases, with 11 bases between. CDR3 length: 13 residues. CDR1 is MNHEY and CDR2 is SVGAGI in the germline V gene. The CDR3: CASSPGTHQPQHF. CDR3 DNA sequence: TGTGCCAGCAGCCCAGGGACCCATCAGCCCCAGCATTTT.

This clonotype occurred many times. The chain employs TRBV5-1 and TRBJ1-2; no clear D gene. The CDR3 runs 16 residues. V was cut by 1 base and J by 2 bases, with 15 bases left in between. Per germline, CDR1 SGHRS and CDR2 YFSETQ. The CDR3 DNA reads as TGCGCCAGCAGCTTGCAGCCGGTGGGAGTCAACTATGGCTACACCTTC. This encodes CASSLQPVGVNYGYTF.

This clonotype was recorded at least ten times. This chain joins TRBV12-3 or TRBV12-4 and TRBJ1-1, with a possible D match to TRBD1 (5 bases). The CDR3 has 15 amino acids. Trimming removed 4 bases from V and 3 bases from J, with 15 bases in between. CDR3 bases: TGTGCCAGCAGTTACCCAGGGAGTTCGGACACTGAAGCTTTCTTT. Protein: CASSYPGSSDTEAFF.

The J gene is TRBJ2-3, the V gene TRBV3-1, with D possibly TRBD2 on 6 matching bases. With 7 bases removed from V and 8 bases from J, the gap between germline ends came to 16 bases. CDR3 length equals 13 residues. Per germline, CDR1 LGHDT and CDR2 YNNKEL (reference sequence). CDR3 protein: CASTRGRLGTQYF. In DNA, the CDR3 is TGTGCCAGCACCCGTGGACGACTAGGTACGCAGTATTTT.

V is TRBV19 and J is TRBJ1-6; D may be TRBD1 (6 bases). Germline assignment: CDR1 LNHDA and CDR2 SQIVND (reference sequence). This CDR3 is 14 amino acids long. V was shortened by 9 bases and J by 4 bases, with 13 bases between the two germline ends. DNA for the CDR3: TGTGCCAGCTGCGGGACATCTTATAATTCACCCCTCCACTTT. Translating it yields CASCGTSYNSPLHF.

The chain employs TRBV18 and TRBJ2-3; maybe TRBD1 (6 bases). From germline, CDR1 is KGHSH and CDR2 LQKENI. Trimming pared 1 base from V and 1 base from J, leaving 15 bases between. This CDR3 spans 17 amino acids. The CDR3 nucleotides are TGTGCCAGCTCACCACGTTCAGGGGAAGGAGGCACAGATACGCAGTATTTT. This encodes CASSPRSGEGGTDTQYF.

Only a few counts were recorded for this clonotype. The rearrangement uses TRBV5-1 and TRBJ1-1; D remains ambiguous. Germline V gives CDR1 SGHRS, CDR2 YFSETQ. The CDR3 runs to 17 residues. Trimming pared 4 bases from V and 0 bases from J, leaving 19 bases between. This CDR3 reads CASSQTGGYGMNTEAFF. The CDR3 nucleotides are TGCGCCAGCAGCCAAACGGGCGGGTACGGCATGAACACTGAAGCTTTCTTT.

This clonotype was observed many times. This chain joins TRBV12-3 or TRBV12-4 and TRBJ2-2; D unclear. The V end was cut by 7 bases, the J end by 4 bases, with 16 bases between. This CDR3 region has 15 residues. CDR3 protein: CASTSPVDVTGELFF. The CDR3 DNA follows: TGTGCCAGCACCTCTCCAGTTGATGTCACCGGGGAGCTGTTTTTT.

The CDR3 coding sequence is TGTGCCATCAGTGAGCCCGAGGAGCGGGGGCCTTCTTACGAGCAGTACTTC. Translated, it gives CAISEPEERGPSYEQYF. The rearrangement uses TRBV10-3 and TRBJ2-7, with 8 positions matching TRBD2. Germline CDR1 is ENHRY and CDR2 is SYGVKD. This CDR3 region has 17 residues. V trimming: 2 bases; J trimming: 4 bases; junction bases outside the gene matches: 13.

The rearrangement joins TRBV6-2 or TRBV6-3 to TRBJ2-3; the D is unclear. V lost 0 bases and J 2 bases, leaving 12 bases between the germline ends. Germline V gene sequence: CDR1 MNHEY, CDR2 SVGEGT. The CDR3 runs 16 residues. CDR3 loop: CASSYSAERPTDTQYF. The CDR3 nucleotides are TGTGCCAGCAGTTACTCGGCGGAGAGACCCACAGATACGCAGTATTTT.

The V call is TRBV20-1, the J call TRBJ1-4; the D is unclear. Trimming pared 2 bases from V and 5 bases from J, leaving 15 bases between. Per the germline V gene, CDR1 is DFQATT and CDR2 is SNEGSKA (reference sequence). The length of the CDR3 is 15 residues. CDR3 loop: CSARKGGKENEKLFF. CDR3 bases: TGCAGTGCTAGAAAGGGAGGGAAGGAGAATGAAAAACTGTTTTTT.

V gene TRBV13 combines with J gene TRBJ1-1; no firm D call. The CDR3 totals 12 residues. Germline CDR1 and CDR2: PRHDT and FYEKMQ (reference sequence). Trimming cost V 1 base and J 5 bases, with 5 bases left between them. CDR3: CASSLAETEAFF. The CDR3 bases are TGTGCCAGCAGCTTAGCCGAAACTGAAGCTTTCTTT.

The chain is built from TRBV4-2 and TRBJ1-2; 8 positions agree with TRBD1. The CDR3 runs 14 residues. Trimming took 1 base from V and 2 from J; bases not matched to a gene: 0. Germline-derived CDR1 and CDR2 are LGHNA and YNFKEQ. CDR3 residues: CASSQGTGNYGYTF. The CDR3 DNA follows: TGTGCCAGCAGCCAAGGGACAGGGAACTATGGCTACACCTTC.

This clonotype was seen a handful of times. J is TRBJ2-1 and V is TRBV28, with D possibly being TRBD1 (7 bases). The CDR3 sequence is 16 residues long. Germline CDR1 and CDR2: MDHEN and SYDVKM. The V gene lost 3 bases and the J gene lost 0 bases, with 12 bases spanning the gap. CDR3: CASSFRGDSSYNEQFF. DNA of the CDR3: TGTGCCAGCAGTTTCCGCGGGGACAGCTCCTACAATGAGCAGTTCTTC.

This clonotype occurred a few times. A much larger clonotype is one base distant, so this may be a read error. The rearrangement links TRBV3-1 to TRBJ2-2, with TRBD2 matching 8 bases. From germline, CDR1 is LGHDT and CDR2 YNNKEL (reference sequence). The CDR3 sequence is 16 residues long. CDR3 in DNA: TGTGCCAGCAGCCGGGGACTAGGAGGGAACACCTGGGAGCTGTTTTTT. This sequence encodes CASSRGLGGNTWELFF.